This T cell receptor (beta chain) was recovered during a study of blood T cell repertoires in COVID-19. Study in general: The United States, Italy and Spain provided the acute and convalescent COVID-19 samples. PBMCs, B-cell-depleted T cells, or T cells provided the cDNA or gDNA that made up the material.

Assay: immunoSEQ multiplex PCR; the TCRdb copy retains only in-frame clones and omits some. Of 200,000 to 250,000 clones listed, approximately 83% are singletons. The V end was cut by 0 bases, the J end by 2 bases, with 12 bases between. This CDR3 is 15 amino acids long. Per germline, CDR1 SGHRS and CDR2 YFSETQ. This clone has just one count. V is TRBV5-1 and J is TRBJ2-7; weak D call: TRBD2 (6 bases). The receptor was isolated from a human donor in a cohort sampled during active COVID-19. Sequenced input: peripheral blood. Written as DNA, the CDR3 is TGCGCCAGCAGCTTGGACCTGGAGGGTACCTACGAGCAGTACTTC. This sequence encodes CASSLDLEGTYEQYF.